The entry below gives a single TCR beta chain sequence along with its context. Antigen: not known. The sample comes from a study of cytomegalovirus exposure and HLA in healthy donors. Study-wide results and limits: About 87% or about 30% of the time was how often most TCR beta V segments were productive, according to an earlier analysis.

The study sampled nominally healthy donors, though unrecorded immune exposures were likely. Trimming removed 6 bases at V and 0 bases at J, with 3 bases between. Germline V gene lookup returns CDR1 MNHEY and CDR2 SVGAGI. The CDR3 loop spans 12 amino acids. Primers included in the PCR were 60 Vbeta and 13 Jbeta primers. The method was immunoSEQ multiplex PCR; TCRdb's version includes in-frame clones alone and lacks a portion of them. This sample has about 89,000 clones, with around three quarters found just once. The sample taken for sequencing was PBMCs. This sequence originates from a male donor in good health and CMV-seronegative. The chain is built from TRBV6-5 and TRBJ1-5; no definite D call. The CDR3 loop reads CASSGSNQPQHF. In DNA form, the CDR3 reads TGTGCCAGCAGCGGTAGCAATCAGCCCCAGCATTTT.